This is a list of T cell receptor beta chains from one sample in a study of CD8+CD57+ T cells in acquired aplastic anemia. TCRdb recomputed calls from the reads with MiXCR, one row per CDR3 protein. This table has approximately 180,000 distinct CDR3 sequences, more than 45% appearing once. The sample was sorted CD4+, CD8+, or CD8+CD57+ T cells (not recorded which) from PBMCs. Receptors were obtained from a human donor with aplastic anemia. The CDR3 runs from the conserved cysteine through the conserved F or W. The D gene is left open where the match is weak. Rows give clone size only sometimes, using once, few, many, or a class for an expanded clone.

D gene | J gene | V gene | clone size | CDR3 protein | CDR3 DNA
TRBD2 | TRBJ2-1 | TRBV25-1 | . | CASGGLAGGPTDEQFF | TGTGCCAGCGGAGGACTAGCGGGAGGGCCGACGGATGAGCAGTTCTTC
. | TRBJ1-3 | TRBV6-2/TRBV6-3 | few | CASSYRPRARDSGNTIYF | TGTGCCAGCAGTTATCGCCCCCGCGCCAGGGACTCTGGAAACACCATATATTTT
. | TRBJ2-3 | TRBV27 | . | CASSSLSSTDTQYF | TGTGCCAGCAGTTCTTTGTCTAGCACAGATACGCAGTATTTT
. | TRBJ1-1 | TRBV7-3 | . | CASSSGQPGDTEAFF | TGTGCCAGCAGCTCTGGACAGCCGGGGGACACTGAAGCTTTCTTT
. | TRBJ2-2 | TRBV15 | . | CATSPHPATNTGGLFF | TGTGCCACCAGCCCCCATCCCGCCACGAACACCGGGGGGCTGTTTTTT
. | TRBJ2-7 | TRBV3-1 | . | CASSQPGQRSSYEQYF | TGTGCCAGCAGCCAACCCGGACAGAGGAGCTCCTACGAGCAGTACTTC
TRBD2 | TRBJ2-1 | TRBV11-1 | . | CASIGRVLKDEQFF | TGTGCCAGCATTGGGAGGGTCCTTAAGGATGAGCAGTTCTTC
. | TRBJ1-6 | TRBV20-1 | . | CSARMGQGDRSPLHF | TGCAGTGCTAGGATGGGCCAGGGAGATAGGTCACCCCTCCACTTT
. | TRBJ2-5 | TRBV7-9 | . | CASSGPETQYF | TGTGCCAGCAGCGGGCCGGAGACCCAGTACTTC
TRBD1 | TRBJ1-1 | TRBV25-1 | . | CASIPGGQMNTEAFF | TGTGCCAGCATCCCAGGGGGACAGATGAACACTGAAGCTTTCTTT
. | TRBJ2-2 | TRBV5-4 | many | CASSSGRTFTGELFF | TGTGCCAGCAGCTCTGGACGGACCTTCACCGGGGAGCTGTTTTTT
TRBD2 | TRBJ2-5 | TRBV13 | . | CASSESTSGGLGETQYF | TGTGCCAGCAGCGAATCGACTAGCGGGGGACTCGGAGAGACCCAGTACTTC
TRBD2 | TRBJ2-3 | TRBV12-3/TRBV12-4 | many | CASSWGLAGGSTDTQYF | TGTGCCAGCAGTTGGGGACTAGCGGGGGGGAGCACAGATACGCAGTATTTT
. | TRBJ2-1 | TRBV15 | . | CATSRDADVYNEQFF | TGTGCCACCAGCAGAGATGCGGACGTTTACAATGAGCAGTTCTTC
. | TRBJ2-3 | TRBV10-3 | many | CAITPGRVEGTQYF | TGTGCCATCACCCCAGGGCGTGTGGAGGGCACGCAGTATTTT
. | TRBJ2-7 | TRBV7-8 | many | CASSLAVRGHEQYF | TGTGCCAGCAGCTTAGCCGTCAGGGGCCACGAGCAGTACTTC
TRBD1 | TRBJ2-1 | TRBV29-1 | many | CSVEGVKGAGAYNEQFF | TGCAGCGTTGAAGGAGTGAAGGGGGCCGGTGCCTACAATGAGCAGTTCTTC
. | TRBJ2-7 | TRBV19 | many | CASSRGRQSSYEQYF | TGTGCCAGTAGTCGGGGGAGACAGAGCTCCTACGAGCAGTACTTC
. | TRBJ1-1 | TRBV9 | many | CASSVGPGLAEAFF | TGTGCCAGCAGCGTAGGTCCAGGGTTGGCTGAAGCTTTCTTT
. | TRBJ2-7 | TRBV20-1 | . | CSASRGVLLRQQYF | TGCAGTGCTAGTCGCGGGGTACTCCTACGACAGCAGTACTTC
TRBD1 | TRBJ1-6 | TRBV5-8 | many | CASSRRQGAHSPLHF | TGTGCCAGCAGCCGGAGACAGGGGGCGCATTCACCCCTCCACTTT
. | TRBJ1-5 | TRBV10-2 | many | CASSVGSRGQPQHF | TGCGCCAGCAGTGTTGGCTCCCGGGGTCAGCCCCAGCATTTT
. | TRBJ2-7 | TRBV6-5 | many | CASSYADYEQYF | TGTGCCAGCAGTTACGCAGACTACGAGCAGTACTTC
. | TRBJ2-3 | TRBV10-2 | many | CASSENRASRADTQYF | TGCGCCAGCAGTGAGAATCGTGCTAGCAGGGCAGATACGCAGTATTTT